These 2 T cell receptor beta chains were sequenced from one sample in a study of blood T cell repertoires in COVID-19. Sequencing used immunoSEQ multiplex PCR; TCRdb keeps in-frame clones, though not all of them. This table has 200,000 to 250,000 clones, around four fifths appearing once. The sample consisted of peripheral blood. The receptors stem from a man between 25 and 39 years old with active or convalescent COVID-19.

The chain joins TRBV7-9 to TRBJ1-2; TRBD1 is a possible D gene (5 bases). This CDR3 comprises 15 residues. Between the trimmed V and J ends, which lost 5 bases and 4 bases, there was a span of 17 bases. Germline assignment: CDR1 SEHNR and CDR2 FQNEAQ (reference sequence). This CDR3 reads CASSLESGFPYGYTF. CDR3 bases: TGTGCCAGCAGCCTAGAATCAGGGTTCCCCTATGGCTACACCTTC.

The chain uses TRBV10-2 and TRBJ1-5; the match to TRBD1 covers 8 bases. The CDR3 contains 13 residues. The germline V gene encodes CDR1 WSHSY and CDR2 SAAADI. The ends lost 3 bases at V and 6 bases at J; junction bases unmatched: 1. Here the CDR3 DNA reads TGCGCCAGCAGTGAAGACAGGGGTCAGCCCCAGCATTTT. Encoded protein: CASSEDRGQPQHF.